This entry is about one T cell receptor (beta chain). This entry comes from a study of T cell changes during pregnancy in multiple sclerosis. V gave up 7 bases and J gave up 3 bases; unmatched junction bases: 9. From germline, CDR1 is LNHDA and CDR2 SQIVND (reference sequence). This CDR3 region has 16 residues. Here immunoSEQ multiplex PCR was the method, and the copy in TCRdb shows in-frame clones only, minus some. The data show 10,000 to 15,000 clones, around 88% seen once. The origin of this receptor is a female donor in good health, enrolled as a control in a pregnancy study. The chain carries TRBV19 and TRBJ1-2, with 12 bases lining up with TRBD1. Sequenced here: CD8+ T cells from peripheral blood mononuclear cells, sampled in the second trimester of pregnancy. As DNA, the CDR3 is TGTGCCAGTAACGGACCCGGGACAGGGGGCTACTATGGCTACACCTTC. It translates to CASNGPGTGGYYGYTF. The full variable domain, completed using reference TRBV19 and TRBJ1-2, is DGGITQSPKYLFRKEGQNVTLSCEQNLNHDAMYWYRQDPGQGLRLIYYSQIVNDFQKGDIAEGYSVSREKKESFPLTVTSAQKNPTAFYLCASNGPGTGGYYGYTFGSGTRLTVV.